This TCR beta chain was profiled in a study of T cell repertoires in cytomegalovirus infection. MiXCR, run by TCRdb on the reads, gives a single entry per CDR3 protein. The sample carries 250,000 to 300,000 distinct CDR3 sequences, under 25% recorded once. CDR1 and CDR2 from the germline V gene are SGHTA and FQGNSA. The junction had 4 bases not matched to a gene; V was cut back by 0 bases and J by 6 bases. This CDR3 has 15 residues. This clonotype was recorded many times. What it recognizes is unknown. This chain links TRBV7-2 with TRBJ2-2, with 7 positions matching TRBD2. Source: cultured PBMCs, taken from culture after CMV antigen stimulation. This TCR was sampled from a human donor in good health (CMV status not recorded). Some clones in this sample may be carry-over from other donors' samples. This CDR3 reads CASSLAAGEAGELFF. CDR3 nucleotides: TGTGCCAGCAGCTTAGCGGCGGGAGAGGCCGGGGAGCTGTTTTTT.